The 21 T cell receptor beta chains below all came from one sample that was sequenced in a study of CXCR3-negative and CXCR3-positive naive CD8 T cells (dated by TCRdb to between 2017 and 2020). The instrument given in TCRdb is NextSeq 550. The Human TCR Profiling Kit (MiLaboratory) was used to make UMI-labeled 5' RACE TRB cDNA libraries. After the reads were reprocessed by TCRdb, one entry was made per CDR3 protein sequence, with no DNA. This sample's clone table shows about 30,000 distinct CDR3 sequences. About 10% of the sample is in the top ten clones. Sequencing input: memory CD8+ T cells from blood. Reading the label with the study, this specimen's cell subset or site is: conventional CD8+ memory T cells (TMEM), sorted as controls. These receptors were taken from a human donor in good health. Some clones in this sample may be carry-over from other donors' samples.

The rearrangement uses TRBV6-2 or TRBV6-3 and TRBJ2-2; TCRdb picks TRBD1, but there is no DNA to check that call. Germline CDR1 MNHEY, CDR2 SVGEGT. CDR3 size: 17 residues. CDR3 region: CASRGQDLKTNTGELFF.

The rearrangement uses TRBV29-1 and TRBJ2-1; TCRdb reports TRBD2, a call that lacks DNA to check it against. Germline CDR1 reads SQVTM; CDR2 reads ANQGSEA. The CDR3 length is 15 residues. CDR3 residues: CSVDSGVREDYEQFF.

The genes are TRBV6-2 or TRBV6-3 and TRBJ1-5; absent DNA, TCRdb's TRBD1 call cannot be checked. The length of the CDR3 is 16 residues. Germline CDR1 and CDR2: MNHEY and SVGEGT. The CDR3 spells CASSSYTGQGKQPQHF.

This chain uses TRBV19 with TRBJ1-1; TCRdb returns TRBD1, unconfirmable since there is no DNA. The CDR3 covers 16 residues. Looked up from germline, CDR1 is LNHDA and CDR2 is SQIVND (reference sequence). The CDR3 is CASSFDRGVLNTEAFF.

This chain uses TRBV2 with TRBJ2-2. Germline-derived CDR1 and CDR2 are SNHLY and FYNNEI. The CDR3 is 12 residues long. Here the CDR3 reads CASTKGTGELFF.

The chain couples TRBV15 to TRBJ2-7; TCRdb selects TRBD1, and the lack of DNA leaves this call unchecked. The CDR3 contains 15 residues. Germline-derived CDR1 and CDR2 are LNHNV and YYDKDF (reference sequence). The CDR3 reads CATSRDGRGSDEQYF.

The chain recombines TRBV7-2 with TRBJ2-7; TCRdb outputs TRBD2, but without DNA this stays unchecked. The CDR3 has 16 residues. Germline V gene lookup returns CDR1 SGHTA and CDR2 FQGNSA. The CDR3 reads CASSNLTSLFPNEQYF.

The J gene is TRBJ2-3, the V gene TRBV4-3. Germline values: CDR1 LGHNA, CDR2 YSLEER. The CDR3 runs to 15 residues. Here the CDR3 reads CASSQEYIDTDTQYF.

The chain joins TRBV7-9 to TRBJ1-1; the D call from TCRdb, TRBD1, cannot be confirmed without DNA. This CDR3 is 14 amino acids long. Germline CDR1 and CDR2: SEHNR and FQNEAQ (reference sequence). CDR3 protein: CASSLSQGYTEAFF.

The chain is built from TRBV28 and TRBJ2-5; as DNA is missing, the TRBD1 call by TCRdb cannot be tested. Germline V CDR1 and CDR2: MDHEN, SYDVKM. The CDR3 has 14 amino acids. Here the CDR3 reads CASSYRDLVETQYF.

The CDR3 loop reads CSAPREGGQPQHF. The V call is TRBV20-1, the J call TRBJ1-5; lacking DNA, the TRBD1 call made by TCRdb goes unchecked. Germline CDR1 is DFQATT and CDR2 is SNEGSKA (reference sequence). There are 13 residues in the CDR3.

Its frequency marks this clonotype as medium-sized. The chain is built from TRBV28 and TRBJ2-2; the TCRdb call, TRBD1, lacks DNA for checking. The CDR3 has 13 residues. CDR1 is MDHEN, CDR2 SYDVKM, per germline. CDR3 residues: CASRTGNTGELFF.

The gene calls are TRBV29-1 and TRBJ2-7; the D call from TCRdb, TRBD2, cannot be confirmed without DNA. Germline V CDR1 and CDR2: SQVTM, ANQGSEA. The CDR3 is made up of 14 amino acids. The CDR3: CSVLRGLSSYEQYF.

The V call is TRBV20-1, the J call TRBJ2-3; the TRBD2 assignment by TCRdb is unverifiable without DNA. Germline V gene sequence: CDR1 DFQATT, CDR2 SNEGSKA (reference sequence). CDR3 size: 18 residues. This CDR3 reads CSARDLMGLLAGGDTQYF.

The chain is built from TRBV29-1 and TRBJ2-7; with no DNA, the TCRdb D assignment of TRBD1 cannot be verified. The CDR3 covers 12 residues. Per germline, CDR1 SQVTM and CDR2 ANQGSEA. The CDR3: CSLWAGVGEQYF.

The V and J genes are TRBV25-1 and TRBJ1-2. This CDR3 contains 11 residues. Germline CDR1 is MGHDK and CDR2 is SYGVNS. CDR3 residues: CASSSFYGYTF.

This clonotype counts as medium-sized by frequency. The chain uses TRBV29-1 and TRBJ2-1; lacking DNA, the TRBD2 call made by TCRdb goes unchecked. The germline V gene has CDR1 SQVTM and CDR2 ANQGSEA. CDR3 length: 13 residues. The CDR3 here is CSAGGASYNEQFF.

The chain combines TRBV7-9 with TRBJ1-2; TCRdb gives TRBD1 as the D gene, but with no DNA this cannot be confirmed. This CDR3 spans 13 amino acids. Per germline, CDR1 SEHNR and CDR2 FQNEAQ (reference sequence). The CDR3 here is CASGTGTGDGYTF.

The rearrangement joins TRBV5-5 to TRBJ2-7. CDR1 SGHKS and CDR2 YYEKEE come from the germline V gene (reference sequence). The CDR3 extends over 13 amino acids. The CDR3 protein is CASSPLGGWEQYF.

V is TRBV6-5 and J is TRBJ2-2; with no DNA, the TCRdb D assignment of TRBD1 cannot be verified. The CDR3 length is 16 residues. In germline, CDR1 is MNHEY, CDR2 SVGAGI. The CDR3 sequence is CASSYNRGAPTGELFF.

The rearrangement uses TRBV23-1 and TRBJ1-2; TCRdb picks TRBD1, but there is no DNA to check that call. TRBV23-1 counts as an open reading frame of uncertain function. The CDR3 loop spans 15 amino acids. The CDR3 loop is CASSQFRGGYYGYTF.